The 23 T cell receptor beta chains below were found in one sample sequenced in a study of blood T cells in healthy people across ages. A second PCR of roughly 7 to 11 cycles used a sample-barcoded 5' primer and a J-beta primer mix. TCRdb reprocessed the 5' RACE reads with MiXCR, giving one entry per CDR3 protein. The table has some 710,000 distinct CDR3 sequences, over 20% seen once. The source material was blood. The receptors shown here come from a man in his 70s in good health.

V gene TRBV20-1 combines with J gene TRBJ1-6; 7 nucleotides match TRBD1. With V trimmed by 6 bases and J by 3 bases, 17 bases remained unmatched. The CDR3 contains 18 residues. Germline lookup yields CDR1 DFQATT and CDR2 SNEGSKA (reference sequence). DNA for the CDR3: TGCAGTGCCCCGCTCGTGTCAGGGGGTTGGGGCTATAATTCACCCCTCCACTTT. As protein: CSAPLVSGGWGYNSPLHF.

This clonotype was recorded a few times. This sequence joins TRBV19 and TRBJ2-1; D gene uncertain. V was trimmed by 5 bases and J by 4 bases, leaving 9 bases between them. The length of the CDR3 is 13 residues. Germline lookup yields CDR1 LNHDA and CDR2 SQIVND (reference sequence). CDR3 DNA: TGTGCCAGTAGTTCCTCGTGGTACAATGAGCAGTTCTTC. The encoded protein is CASSSSWYNEQFF.

This clonotype has a handful of counts. The rearrangement joins TRBV4-1 to TRBJ1-5; D is uncertain. Looked up from germline, CDR1 is MGHRA and CDR2 is YSYEKL. The CDR3 sequence is 15 residues long. The V gene lost 1 base and the J gene lost 3 bases, with 10 bases spanning the gap. CDR3 in amino acids: CASSQGDNDNQPQHF. The DNA for the CDR3 is TGCGCCAGCAGCCAAGGTGACAACGACAATCAGCCCCAGCATTTT.

This clonotype was counted between two and nine times. The chain joins TRBV7-2 to TRBJ2-7, with 7 nucleotides matching TRBD2. The J call may not be correct, given that the DNA end is closer to TRBJ2-5. The length of the CDR3 is 14 residues. The germline CDR1 and CDR2 sequences are SGHTA and FQGNSA. The CDR3 region has the DNA TGTGCCAGCAGCCGAAGCGGGAACTCGGAGACCCAGTACTTC. It specifies CASSRSGNSETQYF.

This clonotype was seen many times. Here the CDR3 DNA reads TGCGCCAGCAGCCAAGACAGGGCGCTCGGGTACGAGCAGTACTTC. This gives the protein CASSQDRALGYEQYF. J is TRBJ2-7 and V is TRBV4-1; possible D gene TRBD1, 5 bases. This CDR3 has 15 residues. Trimming left V 0 bases short and J 4 bases short, with 13 bases between. Germline V lookup: CDR1 MGHRA, CDR2 YSYEKL.

CDR3 bases: TGTGCCAGCAGCTTCGGGTCCGTTAGCGGGGGGGGTCTGGAGACCCAGTACTTC. Amino acids: CASSFGSVSGGGLETQYF. This chain joins TRBV7-9 and TRBJ2-5; 11 bases map to TRBD2. CDR1 SEHNR and CDR2 FQNEAQ come from the germline V gene (reference sequence). The V gene end was trimmed by 3 bases and the J gene end by 5 bases; junction bases not matched to a gene: 14. CDR3 length equals 18 residues.

The chain joins TRBV20-1 to TRBJ2-7; 9 bases are shared with TRBD1. This CDR3 region has 14 residues. The V gene's germline CDR1 is DFQATT and CDR2 SNEGSKA (reference sequence). V was clipped by 5 bases and J by 9 bases; unmatched bases: 14. This CDR3 is CSAGLPGQGEGQYF. CDR3 coding DNA: TGCAGTGCTGGGTTACCGGGACAGGGTGAGGGGCAGTACTTC.

The V and J genes are TRBV12-3 or TRBV12-4 and TRBJ2-1; D is possibly TRBD2 (6 bases). Trimming removed 0 bases from V and 10 bases from J, with 10 bases in between. The CDR3 consists of 13 residues. CDR3 sequence reads: CASSLAQGLEQFF. The CDR3 nucleotides read TGTGCCAGCAGTTTAGCGCAGGGACTCGAGCAGTTCTTC.

The chain recombines TRBV24-1 with TRBJ2-3, with D possibly being TRBD1 (6 bases). Per germline, CDR1 KGHDR and CDR2 SFDVKD. This CDR3 spans 15 amino acids. V lost 2 bases and J 4 bases, leaving 12 bases between the germline ends. CDR3 residues: CATSDSTGLADTQYF. The CDR3 coding sequence is TGTGCCACCAGTGATTCAACAGGGTTGGCAGATACGCAGTATTTT.

CDR3 region: CAISQTLTGENTEAFF. In DNA form, the CDR3 reads TGTGCCATCAGTCAAACCCTGACAGGGGAGAACACTGAAGCTTTCTTT. The chain is built from TRBV10-3 and TRBJ1-1; the match to TRBD1 covers 8 bases. CDR3 length: 16 residues. Looked up from germline, CDR1 is ENHRY and CDR2 is SYGVKD. Losses at the gene ends were 5 bases for V and 1 base for J; bases not matched to a gene: 9.

This clonotype has just a few counts. V gene TRBV9 combines with J gene TRBJ2-5; 7 nucleotides match TRBD1. The J call may be incorrect, as the DNA end agrees better with TRBJ2-7. Germline CDR1 is SGDLS and CDR2 is YYNGEE. The CDR3 is 15 residues long. This CDR3 is CASSVTTGESYEQYF. The CDR3 DNA follows: TGTGCCAGCAGCGTCACCACAGGGGAATCCTACGAGCAGTACTTC.

The CDR3 sequence is CASSLKGGSEGTQYF. CDR3 DNA: TGTGCCAGCAGTTTAAAAGGCGGTTCAGAGGGGACCCAGTACTTC. The chain uses TRBV12-3 or TRBV12-4 and TRBJ2-5; tentatively, D is TRBD2 (5 bases). This CDR3 contains 15 residues. Trimming removed 2 bases at V and 7 bases at J, with 17 bases between.

This clonotype was observed a handful of times. The J gene is TRBJ2-2, the V gene TRBV12-3 or TRBV12-4; D gene uncertain. Trimming shortened V by 4 bases and J by 5 bases, and 14 bases separated the two germline ends. The CDR3 extends over 15 amino acids. The CDR3 sequence: CASSSPFMRTGELFF. The CDR3 DNA sequence: TGTGCCAGCAGTTCCCCTTTTATGAGGACCGGGGAGCTGTTTTTT.

This rearrangement joins TRBV27 to TRBJ2-5, with 7 positions matching TRBD2. The DNA end favors TRBJ2-7, so the J call may be wrong. This CDR3 spans 14 amino acids. Germline CDR1 and CDR2: MNHEY and SMNVEV (reference sequence). CDR3 in DNA: TGTGCCAGCCAGAGATGGACTAGACACCACGAGCAGTACGTC. Amino acids: CASQRWTRHHEQYV.

The CDR3 DNA follows: TGTGCCAGCAGTCAGACTAGGGATGAGCAGTTCTTC. This encodes CASSQTRDEQFF. V and J are TRBV6-2 or TRBV6-3 and TRBJ2-1; D possibly corresponds to TRBD2 (6 bases). The V gene lost 5 bases and the J gene lost 8 bases, with 10 bases spanning the gap. This CDR3 is built from 12 residues. Germline V gives CDR1 MNHEY, CDR2 SVGEGT.

This clonotype was recorded at least ten times. This chain links TRBV11-3 with TRBJ1-2; D is unclear. The V and J ends lost 0 bases and 8 bases respectively, with 4 bases between them. Germline values: CDR1 SGHNT, CDR2 YENEEA. The CDR3 consists of 11 residues. CDR3 sequence reads: CASSLEGGYTF. The CDR3 nucleotides read TGTGCCAGCAGCTTAGAGGGGGGCTACACCTTC.

This clonotype has a handful of counts. The V and J genes are TRBV20-1 and TRBJ2-2, with no clear D. CDR1 is DFQATT, CDR2 SNEGSKA, per germline (reference sequence). The germline V and J ends were trimmed by 3 bases and 4 bases, with 12 bases remaining between them. This CDR3 comprises 14 residues. The CDR3 is CSARSLRGTGELFF. For the CDR3, the DNA is TGCAGTGCTAGGAGCCTACGAGGCACCGGGGAGCTGTTTTTT.

This CDR3 reads CASSPREREAFF. In DNA form, the CDR3 reads TGTGCCAGCTCACCAAGGGAGAGGGAAGCTTTCTTT. This chain uses TRBV18 with TRBJ1-1; D not certain. The CDR3 has 12 residues. Germline V gene lookup returns CDR1 KGHSH and CDR2 LQKENI. V lost 2 bases, J lost 8 bases, and 9 bases lay in between.

This clonotype was recorded a few times. V usage is TRBV28 and J usage is TRBJ2-3; D remains ambiguous. CDR1 is MDHEN and CDR2 is SYDVKM in the germline V gene. V was clipped by 0 bases and J by 2 bases, with 6 bases between them. CDR3 length: 14 amino acids. The CDR3 here is CASSLWPNTDTQYF. The CDR3 DNA sequence: TGTGCCAGCAGTTTATGGCCAAACACAGATACGCAGTATTTT.

This chain links TRBV14 with TRBJ1-2, with D possibly matching TRBD1 (6 bases). The CDR3 is 16 residues long. CDR1 SGHDN and CDR2 FVKESK come from the germline V gene. V lost 0 bases and J 4 bases, leaving 15 bases between the germline ends. CDR3 in amino acids: CASSQEGWYRAYGYTF. The CDR3 coding sequence is TGTGCCAGCAGCCAAGAAGGATGGTACAGGGCCTATGGCTACACCTTC.

The rearrangement uses TRBV4-3 and TRBJ2-3; 10 bases agree with TRBD2. The V segment lost 0 bases and the J segment 2 bases; nucleotides outside the gene matches: 8. CDR1 is LGHNA, CDR2 YSLEER, per germline. This CDR3 has 18 amino acids. The chain's CDR3 is CASSQDVVLAGFTDTQYF. CDR3 nucleotide sequence: TGCGCCAGCAGCCAAGATGTCGTACTAGCGGGATTCACAGATACGCAGTATTTT.

V usage is TRBV6-5 and J usage is TRBJ2-3; no clear D. The germline gives CDR1 MNHEY, CDR2 SVGAGI. This CDR3 comprises 14 residues. V lost 6 bases and J 2 bases, leaving 12 bases between the germline ends. As DNA, the CDR3 is TGTGCCAGCAGAGTGCGAACGGACACAGATACGCAGTATTTT. Residues: CASRVRTDTDTQYF.

This clonotype was counted ten times or more. The V gene is TRBV18, the J gene TRBJ1-5; D is unresolved. V dropped 2 bases and J dropped 4 bases, with 6 bases sitting between them. Germline V CDR1 and CDR2: KGHSH, LQKENI. CDR3 length: 13 amino acids. The CDR3: CASSPGLNQPQHF. The CDR3 DNA reads as TGTGCCAGCTCACCAGGGCTAAATCAGCCCCAGCATTTT. Variable domain in full (rest from reference TRBV18 and TRBJ1-5): NAGVMQNPRHLVRRRGQEARLRCSPMKGHSHVYWYRQLPEEGLKFMVYLQKENIIDESGMPKERFSAEFPKEGPSILRIQQVVRGDSAAYFCASSPGLNQPQHFGDGTRLSIL.